Shown below are 20 T cell receptor beta chains from a single sample sequenced in a study of control samples from healthy donors and cancer patients. Clones were read by immunoSEQ multiplex PCR, and TCRdb kept only the in-frame ones, dropping some. This table holds about 110,000 clones, 82% found once. The sequenced sample consisted of blood. The receptor source for this set is a young man in good health.

This clone is a singleton in its sample. The chain is built from TRBV10-3 and TRBJ2-7; TRBD1 aligns across 10 bases. The germline V gene has CDR1 ENHRY and CDR2 SYGVKD. The CDR3 length is 17 residues. V trimming: 6 bases; J trimming: 2 bases; junction bases outside the gene matches: 13. The CDR3 region is CAIRPIPGQGTTYEQYF. Written as DNA, the CDR3 is TGTGCCATCAGGCCTATCCCGGGACAGGGGACTACCTACGAGCAGTACTTC.

DNA of the CDR3: TGTGCCAGCTCACGCACGACGGCAAACTATGGCTACACCTTC. The encoded protein is CASSRTTANYGYTF. V gene TRBV18 combines with J gene TRBJ1-2; D ambiguous. This CDR3 comprises 14 residues. V gave up 4 bases and J gave up 2 bases, with 11 bases separating them. Germline lookup yields CDR1 KGHSH and CDR2 LQKENI.

V usage is TRBV6-2 or TRBV6-3 and J usage is TRBJ2-5; 10 bases match TRBD2. This CDR3 region has 16 residues. CDR1 is MNHEY and CDR2 is SVGEGT in the germline V gene. V gave up 5 bases and J gave up 5 bases; unmatched junction bases: 11. In nucleotides, the CDR3 is TGTGCCAGCAGTACCCGCCTAGCGGGGGTCTGGGAGACCCAGTACTTC. It specifies CASSTRLAGVWETQYF.

The chain joins TRBV4-3 to TRBJ2-1; D unclear. Germline-derived CDR1 and CDR2 are LGHNA and YSLEER. Deletions cut 1 base from V and 13 bases from J, with 8 bases between. This CDR3 is built from 11 residues. The CDR3 bases are TGCGCCAGCAGCCAAGGTCAGGCCCAGTTCTTC. Protein: CASSQGQAQFF.

The V gene is TRBV7-2, the J gene TRBJ1-5, with D unclear. The V gene lost 1 base and the J gene lost 0 bases, with 7 bases spanning the gap. The CDR3 has 15 amino acids. CDR1 and CDR2 from the germline V gene are SGHTA and FQGNSA. In nucleotides, the CDR3 is TGTGCCAGCAGCTTAGGCCCTTATAGCAATCAGCCCCAGCATTTT. Its protein product is CASSLGPYSNQPQHF.

The chain uses TRBV7-6 and TRBJ2-3, with D perhaps given as TRBD1 or TRBD2 (7 bases each). V was clipped by 4 bases and J by 4 bases, with 24 bases between them. There are 18 residues in the CDR3. Germline V gene sequence: CDR1 SGHVS, CDR2 FNYEAQ. The CDR3 DNA sequence: TGTGCCAGCAGCTCCCCCCTTAGGGGGCGGGGGCTGGCAGATACGCAGTATTTT. It translates to CASSSPLRGRGLADTQYF.

The chain recombines TRBV6-5 with TRBJ2-5; 10 positions agree with TRBD1. Germline values: CDR1 MNHEY, CDR2 SVGAGI. J lost 4 bases, V lost 8 bases, and 10 bases had no gene match. The CDR3 runs to 15 residues. In nucleotides, the CDR3 is TGTGCCAGCTCCAAGGGGGGGACAGGGGCAGAGACCCAGTACTTC. This gives the protein CASSKGGTGAETQYF.

This rearrangement joins TRBV29-1 to TRBJ2-5; TRBD1 aligns across 9 bases. This CDR3 is built from 15 residues. The germline V gene has CDR1 SQVTM and CDR2 ANQGSEA. J lost 5 bases, V lost 0 bases, and 7 bases had no gene match. The CDR3 region has the DNA TGCAGCGTTGAAGATCTGACAGGGGGTTTTGAGACCCAGTACTTC. This codes for CSVEDLTGGFETQYF.

Concerning this clone itself: One junction end does not reproduce the germline sequence, and a read error may be involved. The chain uses TRBV6-1 and TRBJ2-1, with D perhaps being TRBD1 or TRBD2 (5 bases each). Germline CDR1 reads MNHNS; CDR2 reads SASEGT. The CDR3 runs 14 residues. CDR3: CASREGARDNEQFF. The CDR3, as DNA: TGTGCCAGCAGGGAAGGGGCGCGGGACAATGAGCAGTTCTTC.

The V call is TRBV5-1, the J call TRBJ1-1; 7 nucleotides match TRBD1. The ends lost 4 bases at V and 0 bases at J; junction bases unmatched: 9. The CDR3 extends over 16 amino acids. The germline V gene encodes CDR1 SGHRS and CDR2 YFSETQ. The CDR3 bases are TGCGCCAGCAGCCCGGGACAGAGGAACCTGAACACTGAAGCTTTCTTT. It specifies CASSPGQRNLNTEAFF.

In regard to this clone: This same CDR3 is encoded by further DNA sequences in the sample. The rearrangement links TRBV7-9 to TRBJ1-5; TRBD1 might be the D (6 bases). There are 14 residues in the CDR3. The germline V gene has CDR1 SEHNR and CDR2 FQNEAQ (reference sequence). V lost 5 bases and J 4 bases, leaving 12 bases between the germline ends. CDR3 bases: TGTGCCAGCAGCCTAGGACAGACTAATCAGCCCCAGCATTTT. As protein: CASSLGQTNQPQHF.

DNA for the CDR3: TGTGCCAGCAGCCAAGTGGGCCCGGACACTGAAGCTTTCTTT. Translating it yields CASSQVGPDTEAFF. V usage is TRBV3-1 (or the pseudogene TRBV3-2) and J usage is TRBJ1-1; D uncertain. The V gene's germline CDR1 is LGHDT and CDR2 YNNKEL (reference sequence). Trimming left V 1 base short and J 3 bases short, with 9 bases between. The CDR3 runs to 14 residues.

The J gene is TRBJ1-2, the V gene TRBV7-2; 7 positions agree with TRBD1. V lost 1 base to trimming and J lost 8 bases; unmatched junction nucleotides: 7. CDR3 length equals 14 residues. Germline assignment: CDR1 SGHTA and CDR2 FQGNSA. The CDR3 loop reads CASSLEQGFGGYTF. The CDR3 nucleotides are TGTGCCAGCAGCTTAGAACAGGGGTTCGGGGGCTACACCTTC.

The chain has TRBV11-3 and TRBJ1-2, with 7 nucleotides matching TRBD1. CDR1 and CDR2 from the germline V gene are SGHNT and YENEEA. The ends lost 2 bases at V and 4 bases at J; junction bases unmatched: 1. The CDR3 runs 13 residues. The CDR3 spells CASSLSGGYGYTF. Here the CDR3 DNA reads TGTGCCAGCAGCTTATCAGGGGGCTATGGCTACACCTTC.

This clone was seen only a few times. Sequence at one end of the junction differs from germline and may be a read error. The CDR3 is CASSLDRYTEAFF. In DNA, the CDR3 is TGTGCCAGCAGCCTAGACAGGTACACTGAAGCTTTCTTT. The chain is built from TRBV11-3 and TRBJ1-1, with D perhaps TRBD1 (6 bases). This CDR3 spans 13 amino acids. Germline values: CDR1 SGHNT, CDR2 YENEEA.

For the CDR3, the DNA is TGTGCCAGCAGCGAAATTCCTGGACCGAGGGAGACCCAGTACTTC. Protein product: CASSEIPGPRETQYF. The genes are TRBV11-2 and TRBJ2-5; D remains unclear. This CDR3 has 15 amino acids. The V gene lost 5 bases and the J gene lost 5 bases, with 18 bases spanning the gap. Per the germline V gene, CDR1 is SGHAT and CDR2 is FQNNGV.

V and J are TRBV28 and TRBJ1-1; D not certain. Germline CDR1 and CDR2: MDHEN and SYDVKM. This CDR3 is built from 13 residues. Trimming removed 10 bases at V and 11 bases at J, with 23 bases between. The CDR3 DNA reads TGTGCCACCTGGAGCGGGCGAGGGTCGCGGGCTTTCTTT. As protein: CATWSGRGSRAFF.

This chain uses TRBV5-5 with TRBJ2-5, with D unclear. The CDR3 contains 16 residues. Trimming shortened V by 0 bases and J by 2 bases, and 14 bases separated the two germline ends. Looked up from germline, CDR1 is SGHKS and CDR2 is YYEKEE (reference sequence). The chain's CDR3 is CASSLASYQPQETQYF. The CDR3 DNA reads TGTGCCAGCAGCTTGGCGTCCTATCAACCTCAAGAGACCCAGTACTTC.

J is TRBJ2-5 and V is TRBV18; D call uncertain. Germline V gives CDR1 KGHSH, CDR2 LQKENI. There are 12 residues in the CDR3. V was clipped by 6 bases and J by 5 bases, with 10 bases between them. This CDR3 reads CASSGIGETQYF. CDR3 bases: TGTGCCAGCTCTGGGATTGGGGAGACCCAGTACTTC.

V usage is TRBV5-4 and J usage is TRBJ1-6; D is uncertain. V lost 2 bases and J 5 bases, leaving 17 bases between the germline ends. CDR1 SGHNT and CDR2 YYREEE come from the germline V gene (reference sequence). This CDR3 contains 17 residues. The CDR3 region has the DNA TGTGCCAGCAGCTTTGGCAGCCCGACCCTAAATAATTCACCCCTCCACTTT. Translation: CASSFGSPTLNNSPLHF. Full variable domain (outside the CDR3, taken from reference TRBV5-4 and TRBJ1-6): ETGVTQSPTHLIKTRGQQVTLRCSSQSGHNTVSWYQQALGQGPQFIFQYYREEENGRGNFPPRFSGLQFPNYSSELNVNALELDDSALYLCASSFGSPTLNNSPLHFGNGTRLTVT.